This T cell receptor beta chain is from a study of blood T cells in healthy people across ages. Study-wide results and limits: Among long-lived donors, naive CD4+ cells were more numerous and diversity higher than in aged donors. The study found TCR beta diversity correlated strongly with naive T cell percentage.

This clonotype was counted a few times. The antigen remains unidentified. It may be a read error: a sequence one base away is much more abundant. Using a J-beta primer mix together with a sample-barcoded 5' primer, a second PCR was run for roughly 6 to 11 cycles. Each cDNA molecule received a tag from a template-switch adaptor that had 12 random nucleotides. TCRdb processed the 5' RACE reads anew with MiXCR; each CDR3 protein has one entry. The profile shows some 1 million distinct CDR3 sequences, 45% of them singletons. Germline assignment: CDR1 SGHNT and CDR2 YYREEE (reference sequence). The CDR3 runs to 15 residues. Total RNA was extracted at no less than 6 micrograms per sample.

The genes are TRBV5-4 and TRBJ2-6; TRBD1 might be the D (5 bases). The TCR was taken from a woman aged 55-70 years in good health. Sample: blood. Written as DNA, the CDR3 is TGTGCCAGCAGCTTGCCAGGCGCTGGGGCCAGCGTCCTGACTTTC. It specifies CASSLPGAGASVLTF.